This TCR beta chain stems from a study of T cells in Graves' hyperthyroidism and ophthalmopathy. J was trimmed by 2 bases and V by 6 bases; bases with no gene match: 8. The CDR3 consists of 15 residues. This clonotype came up many times. Amplification of TCR beta CDR3 regions was performed using RNA transcripts as template. Primed by the HTBI set, a first-round RT-PCR was run on the TCR CDR3. In TCRdb, the multiplex PCR reads were re-called with MiXCR into one record per CDR3 protein. The table shows under 250,000 distinct CDR3 sequences, with approximately 16% occurring only once. No progression to ophthalmopathy during 18 months of follow-up defined stable disease.

The chain is built from TRBV12-3 or TRBV12-4 and TRBJ2-3, with TRBD1 matching 7 bases. Specimen: blood. The source is a woman aged 50 to 60 with Graves' hyperthyroidism. The CDR3 DNA reads as TGTGCCAGCAGCCCCGACAGGGTAACCACAGATACGCAGTATTTT. It translates to CASSPDRVTTDTQYF.